The present T cell receptor beta chain was sequenced within a study of blood T cell repertoires in COVID-19. The overall study: Researchers got acute and convalescent COVID-19 samples from the United States, Italy and Spain.

Original handling: From reference gene primer amplification, estimates of nucleated cell counts were derived. Data came from immunoSEQ multiplex PCR; TCRdb stores just in-frame clones and leaves some out. The DNA gave D and trimming, while V, J and clone size come from that table. The table lists 250,000 to 350,000 clones, over 85% of them singletons. Material: PBMCs or T cells enriched from blood (not recorded which). This clonotype was sampled from a man aged 60 to 75 who had recovered from COVID-19.

CDR3 nucleotide sequence: TGCGCCAGCAGCCAAGAGGGGACTAGCCATGGCCGGGAGCTGTTTTTT. Translation gives CASSQEGTSHGRELFF. The V and J genes are TRBV4-1 and TRBJ2-2, with TRBD2 matching over 9 bases. The germline gives CDR1 MGHRA, CDR2 YSYEKL. Unmatched junction bases numbered 8, after V lost 0 bases and J lost 9 bases. CDR3 length: 16 amino acids.